The 7 T cell receptor beta chains presented below share a single source sample, sequenced in a study of blood T cell repertoires in COVID-19. Generated by immunoSEQ multiplex PCR, the TCRdb table keeps only in-frame clones and is missing some. The sample includes 100,000 to 150,000 clones, roughly 72% seen only once; the top ten take 6%. Sequencing was done on a sample of peripheral blood. The receptors were gathered from a man older than 75 with COVID-19, enrolled during active disease.

The rearrangement links TRBV27 to TRBJ1-5; D might be TRBD1 (6 bases). Between the trimmed V and J ends, which lost 7 bases and 2 bases, there was a span of 15 bases. This CDR3 spans 15 amino acids. Germline assignment: CDR1 MNHEY and CDR2 SMNVEV (reference sequence). CDR3: CASKELGAGNQPQHF. The DNA of the CDR3 is TGTGCCAGCAAGGAGCTGGGGGCCGGCAATCAGCCCCAGCATTTT.

The CDR3 is CASSPPGLAGWEQYF. CDR3 nucleotide sequence: TGTGCCAGCAGTCCCCCGGGACTAGCGGGGTGGGAGCAGTACTTC. V usage is TRBV6-2 or TRBV6-3 and J usage is TRBJ2-7; TRBD2 matches at 13 bases. Germline loops: CDR1 MNHEY, CDR2 SVGEGT. V gave up 5 bases and J gave up 7 bases; unmatched junction bases: 8. The CDR3 spans 15 residues.

The gene calls are TRBV5-1 and TRBJ1-3; D is uncertain. Looked up from germline, CDR1 is SGHRS and CDR2 is YFSETQ. Trimming left V 1 base short and J 0 bases short, with 11 bases between. This CDR3 contains 16 residues. CDR3 sequence (DNA): TGCGCCAGCAGCTTGTCGCCCGCGAGCTCTGGAAACACCATATATTTT. It encodes CASSLSPASSGNTIYF.

The chain is built from TRBV7-9 and TRBJ2-1; 9 bases are shared with TRBD2. After removal of 3 bases from V and 8 bases from J, the junction contained 8 bases not matched to a gene. The CDR3 extends over 15 amino acids. Germline lookup yields CDR1 SEHNR and CDR2 FQNEAQ (reference sequence). The CDR3 region has the DNA TGTGCCAGCAGCTTGGGACTAGCCAAGCGCGATGAGCAGTTCTTC. It codes for CASSLGLAKRDEQFF.

This chain connects TRBV5-4 to TRBJ2-1, with 9 bases matching TRBD2. Looked up from germline, CDR1 is SGHNT and CDR2 is YYREEE (reference sequence). V lost 3 bases, J lost 5 bases, and 9 bases stayed unmatched. This CDR3 is 16 amino acids long. DNA for the CDR3: TGTGCCAGCAGCTCGTTGCGGGCGGGAGGGAACAATGAGCAGTTCTTC. Residues: CASSSLRAGGNNEQFF.

The chain recombines TRBV1 with TRBJ2-3; the D call TRBD2 from the table was never checked on the DNA. TRBV1 is reported as a pseudogene. The CDR3 spans 19 residues. The CDR3 here is CTSSQTPTRAGGPGDTQYF. CDR3 bases: TGCACCAGCAGCCAGACCCCTACCAGAGCGGGAGGGCCTGGAGATACGCAGTATTTT.

The chain has TRBV19 and TRBJ2-5; TRBD1 matches 9 bases. The germline CDR1 and CDR2 sequences are LNHDA and SQIVND (reference sequence). V dropped 5 bases and J dropped 2; count of bases not matched to a gene: 6. There are 15 residues in the CDR3. The CDR3 sequence is CASSVTGTGQETQYF. CDR3 coding DNA: TGTGCCAGTAGTGTGACCGGGACAGGGCAAGAGACCCAGTACTTC.